This TCR beta chain was documented in a study of cytomegalovirus exposure and HLA in healthy donors. This clone ranks as medium-sized (0.01 to 0.1%). Trimming pared 5 bases from V and 0 bases from J, leaving 20 bases between. Germline V CDR1 and CDR2: PRHDT, FYEKMQ (reference sequence). CDR3 length equals 18 residues. The PCR employed 60 Vbeta primers together with 13 Jbeta primers. TCRdb keeps only in-frame clones here, not all; method: immunoSEQ multiplex PCR. The sample lists about 37,000 clones; 74% were seen once. The genes are TRBV13 and TRBJ2-4; the D gene is possibly TRBD2 (6 bases). This receptor was taken from a man younger than 40 in good health and CMV-seronegative. The sample was PBMCs. The CDR3 loop reads CASSNWGRAGLAKNIQYF. CDR3 bases: TGTGCCAGCAGCAACTGGGGACGGGCGGGGTTAGCCAAAAACATTCAGTACTTC.